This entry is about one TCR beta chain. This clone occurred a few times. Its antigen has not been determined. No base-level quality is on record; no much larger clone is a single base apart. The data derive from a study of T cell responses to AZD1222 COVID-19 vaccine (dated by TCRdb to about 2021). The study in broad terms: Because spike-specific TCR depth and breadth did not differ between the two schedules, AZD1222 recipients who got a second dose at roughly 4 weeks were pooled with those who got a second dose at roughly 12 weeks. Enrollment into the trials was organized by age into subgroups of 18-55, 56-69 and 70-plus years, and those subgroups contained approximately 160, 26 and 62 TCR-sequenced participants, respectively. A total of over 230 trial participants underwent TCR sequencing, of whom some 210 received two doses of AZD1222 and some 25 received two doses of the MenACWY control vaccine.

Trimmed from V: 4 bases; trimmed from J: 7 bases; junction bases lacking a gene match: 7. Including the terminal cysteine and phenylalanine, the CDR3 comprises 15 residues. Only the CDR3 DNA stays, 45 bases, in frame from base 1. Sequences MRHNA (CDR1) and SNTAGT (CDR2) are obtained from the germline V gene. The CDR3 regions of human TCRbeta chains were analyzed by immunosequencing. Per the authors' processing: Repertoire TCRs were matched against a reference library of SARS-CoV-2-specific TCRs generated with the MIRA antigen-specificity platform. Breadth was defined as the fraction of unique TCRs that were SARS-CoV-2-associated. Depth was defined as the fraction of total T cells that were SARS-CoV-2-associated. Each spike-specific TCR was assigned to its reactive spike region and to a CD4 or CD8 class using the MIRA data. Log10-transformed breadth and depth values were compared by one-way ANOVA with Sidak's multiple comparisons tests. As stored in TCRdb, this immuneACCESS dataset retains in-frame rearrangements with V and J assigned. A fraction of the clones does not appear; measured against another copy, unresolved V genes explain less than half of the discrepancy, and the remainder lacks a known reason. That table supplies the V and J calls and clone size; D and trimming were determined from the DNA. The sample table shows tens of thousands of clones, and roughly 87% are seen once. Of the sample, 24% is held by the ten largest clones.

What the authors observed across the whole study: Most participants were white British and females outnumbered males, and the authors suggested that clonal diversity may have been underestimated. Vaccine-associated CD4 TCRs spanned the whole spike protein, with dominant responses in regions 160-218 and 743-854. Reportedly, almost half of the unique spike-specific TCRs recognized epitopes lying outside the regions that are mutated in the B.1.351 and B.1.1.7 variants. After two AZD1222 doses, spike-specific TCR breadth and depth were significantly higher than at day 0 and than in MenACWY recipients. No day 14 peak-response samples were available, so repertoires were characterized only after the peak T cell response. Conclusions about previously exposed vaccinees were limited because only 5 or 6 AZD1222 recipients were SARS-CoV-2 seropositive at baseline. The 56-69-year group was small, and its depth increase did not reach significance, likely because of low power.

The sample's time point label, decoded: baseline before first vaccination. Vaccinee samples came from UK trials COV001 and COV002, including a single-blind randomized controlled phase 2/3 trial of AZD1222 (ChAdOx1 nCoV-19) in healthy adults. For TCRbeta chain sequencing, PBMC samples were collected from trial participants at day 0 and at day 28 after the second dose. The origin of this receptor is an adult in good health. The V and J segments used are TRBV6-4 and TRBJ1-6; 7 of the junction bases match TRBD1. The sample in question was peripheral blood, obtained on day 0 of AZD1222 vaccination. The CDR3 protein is CASSVTGTDNSPLHF. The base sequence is TGTGCCAGCAGTGTCACCGGGACAGACAATTCACCCCTCCACTTT.